These 3 T cell receptor beta chains came from one sample sequenced in a study of blood T cell repertoires in COVID-19. Clones were read by immunoSEQ multiplex PCR, and TCRdb kept only the in-frame ones, dropping some. The table has 80,000 to 130,000 clones, 92% seen once. Sequencing was done on a sample of peripheral blood. The receptors were gathered from a man aged 70-80 years with acute or convalescent COVID-19.

The chain recombines TRBV11-2 with TRBJ2-5, with 9 bases aligning to TRBD2. Germline CDR1 SGHAT, CDR2 FQNNGV. This CDR3 spans 17 amino acids. V shed 0 bases, J shed 0 bases, and the junction held 5 bases outside the gene matches. Written as DNA, the CDR3 is TGTGCCAGCAGCTTAGATGTAGCGGGGGCGTACCAAGAGACCCAGTACTTC. Translated: CASSLDVAGAYQETQYF.

This clone has just one count. The rearrangement links TRBV4-1 to TRBJ1-3, with TRBD1 matching over 7 bases. This CDR3 spans 16 amino acids. CDR1 and CDR2 (germline): MGHRA, YSYEKL. The V and J ends lost 1 base and 4 bases, in that order; junction bases with no gene match: 7. The CDR3 DNA is TGCGCCAGCAGCCAAGCCCTCCGGGACAGAGGAAACACCATATATTTT. Protein product: CASSQALRDRGNTIYF.

J is TRBJ2-5 and V is TRBV19, with a possible D match to TRBD2 (5 bases). CDR3 length: 13 amino acids. Between the trimmed V and J ends, which lost 6 bases and 4 bases, there was a span of 12 bases. Germline CDR1 and CDR2: LNHDA and SQIVND (reference sequence). The CDR3 region is CASSRGKLETQYF. In DNA form, the CDR3 reads TGTGCCAGTAGCAGAGGGAAATTAGAGACCCAGTACTTC. The full variable domain, rest sourced from reference TRBV19 and TRBJ2-5, is DGGITQSPKYLFRKEGQNVTLSCEQNLNHDAMYWYRQDPGQGLRLIYYSQIVNDFQKGDIAEGYSVSREKKESFPLTVTSAQKNPTAFYLCASSRGKLETQYFGPGTRLLVL.